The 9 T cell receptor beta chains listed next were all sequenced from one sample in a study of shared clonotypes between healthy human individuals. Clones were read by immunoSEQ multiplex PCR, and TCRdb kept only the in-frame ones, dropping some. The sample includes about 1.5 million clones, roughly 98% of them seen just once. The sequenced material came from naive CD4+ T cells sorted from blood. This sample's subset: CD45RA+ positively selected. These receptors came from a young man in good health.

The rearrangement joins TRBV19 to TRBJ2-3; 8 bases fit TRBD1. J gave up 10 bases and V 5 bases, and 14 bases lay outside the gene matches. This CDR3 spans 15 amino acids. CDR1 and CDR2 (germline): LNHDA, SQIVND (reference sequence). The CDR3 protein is CASSGTGRRGGAQYF. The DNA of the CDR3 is TGTGCCAGTAGTGGGACAGGTCGACGGGGTGGGGCGCAGTATTTT.

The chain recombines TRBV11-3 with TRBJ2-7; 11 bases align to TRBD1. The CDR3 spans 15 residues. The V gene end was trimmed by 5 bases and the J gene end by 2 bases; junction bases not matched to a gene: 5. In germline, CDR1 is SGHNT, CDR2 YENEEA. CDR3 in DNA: TGTGCCAGCAGCCTCCGGGGACAGGGGGCCTACGAGCAGTACTTC. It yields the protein CASSLRGQGAYEQYF. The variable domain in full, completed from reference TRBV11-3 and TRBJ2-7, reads EAGVVQSPRYKIIEKKQPVAFWCNPISGHNTLYWYLQNLGQGPELLIRYENEEAVDDSQLPKDRFSAERLKGVDSTLKIQPAELGDSAVYLCASSLRGQGAYEQYFGPGTRLTVT.

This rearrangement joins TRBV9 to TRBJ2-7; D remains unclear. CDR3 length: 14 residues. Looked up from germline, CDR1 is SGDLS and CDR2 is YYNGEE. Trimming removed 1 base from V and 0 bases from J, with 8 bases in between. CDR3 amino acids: CASSVRPNSYEQYF. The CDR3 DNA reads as TGTGCCAGCAGCGTAAGACCAAACTCCTACGAGCAGTACTTC.

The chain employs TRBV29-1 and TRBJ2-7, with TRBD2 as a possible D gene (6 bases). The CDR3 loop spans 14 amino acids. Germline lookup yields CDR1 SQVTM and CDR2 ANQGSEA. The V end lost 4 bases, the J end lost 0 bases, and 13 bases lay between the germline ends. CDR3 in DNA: TGCAGCGTTGTATCTGGGCGGGACTCCTACGAGCAGTACTTC. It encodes CSVVSGRDSYEQYF.

The CDR3 sequence is CASSLGGAKFEQFF. CDR3 sequence (DNA): TGTGCCAGCAGTTTGGGGGGGGCCAAGTTTGAGCAGTTCTTC. The V gene is TRBV27, the J gene TRBJ2-1, with D tentatively TRBD2 (7 bases). Germline lookup yields CDR1 MNHEY and CDR2 SMNVEV (reference sequence). The V end was cut by 3 bases, the J end by 9 bases, with 15 bases between. The CDR3 contains 14 residues.

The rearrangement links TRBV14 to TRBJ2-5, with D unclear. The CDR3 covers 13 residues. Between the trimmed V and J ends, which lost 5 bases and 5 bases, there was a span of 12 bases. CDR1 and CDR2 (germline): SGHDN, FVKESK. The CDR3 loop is CASSSGTRETQYF. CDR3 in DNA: TGTGCCAGCAGCTCGGGCACCAGGGAGACCCAGTACTTC.

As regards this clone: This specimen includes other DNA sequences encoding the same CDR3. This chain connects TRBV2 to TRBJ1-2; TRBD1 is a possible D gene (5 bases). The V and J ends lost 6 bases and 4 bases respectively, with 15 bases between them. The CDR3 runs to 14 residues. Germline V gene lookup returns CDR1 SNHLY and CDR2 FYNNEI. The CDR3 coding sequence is TGTGCCAGCAGCCCGCGGGGAGGGGCCTATGGCTACACCTTC. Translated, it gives CASSPRGGAYGYTF.

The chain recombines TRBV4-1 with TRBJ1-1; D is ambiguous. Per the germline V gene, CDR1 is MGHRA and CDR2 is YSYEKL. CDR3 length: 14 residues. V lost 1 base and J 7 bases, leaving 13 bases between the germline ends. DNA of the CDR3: TGCGCCAGCAGCCAAGGGTTAGCATCGGGTGAAGCTTTCTTT. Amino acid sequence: CASSQGLASGEAFF.

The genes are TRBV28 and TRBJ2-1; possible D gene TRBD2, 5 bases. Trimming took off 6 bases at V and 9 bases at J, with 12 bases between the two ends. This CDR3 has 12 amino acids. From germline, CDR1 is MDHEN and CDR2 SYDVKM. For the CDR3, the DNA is TGTGCCAGCAGGAAGAGGGTGTCTGAGCAGTTCTTC. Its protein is CASRKRVSEQFF.